The clone carrying this T cell receptor beta chain was seen only once. Trimming removed 7 bases from V and 4 bases from J, with 23 bases in between. Germline values: CDR1 SEHNR, CDR2 FQNEAQ (reference sequence). The CDR3 spans 16 residues. The sample belongs to a study of blood T cell repertoires in COVID-19. The wider study: The cDNA or gDNA used as material had been derived from T cells, B-cell-depleted T cells, or PBMCs.

Using immunoSEQ multiplex PCR, the repertoire was profiled, and TCRdb retains in-frame clones only, with some absent. The table lists 90,000 to 150,000 clones, approximately 81% of them singletons. The material sequenced was peripheral blood. The clonotype comes from a man aged 60-69 years with acute or convalescent COVID-19. V is TRBV7-9 and J is TRBJ2-7; weak D call: TRBD1 (5 bases). The CDR3 spells CASNQGMGIGVYEQYF. CDR3 nucleotide sequence: TGTGCCAGCAACCAAGGGATGGGGATAGGGGTTTACGAGCAGTACTTC. The entire variable domain, with the rest obtained from reference TRBV7-9 and TRBJ2-7, is as follows: DTGVSQNPRHKITKRGQNVTFRCDPISEHNRLYWYRQTLGQGPEFLTYFQNEAQLEKSRLLSDRFSAERPKGSFSTLEIQRTEQGDSAMYLCASNQGMGIGVYEQYFGPGTRLTVT.